This TCR beta chain emerged from a study of T cells after yellow fever vaccination. Study summary: Preparation of the low-cell-number fractions used SMART-Seq v4 Ultra Low Input.

A 5'RACE template-switching step, the method used to make TCR cDNA, added a universal primer site and UMIs. Each CDR3 protein gets one entry after TCRdb re-called the 5' RACE reads with MiXCR. This sample carries 620,000 or so distinct CDR3 sequences, 17% of them seen once, and the ten largest clones take around 15%. Germline CDR1 reads LGHNA; CDR2 reads YNFKEQ. This CDR3 region has 15 residues. The V gene lost 4 bases and the J gene lost 6 bases, with 16 bases spanning the gap. Study findings and constraints: In post-booster samples, most primary-vaccination clones reappeared (approximately 96% CD4, approximately 91% CD8). Only a minor proportion of clonotypes was detected across both CD4 and CD8 compartments.

Comments on this clonotype: Its antigen remains unidentified.

This TCR derives from a man younger than 35 who received the YFV17D yellow fever vaccine. The chain has TRBV4-2 and TRBJ2-1; TRBD2 might be the D (6 bases). The starting material was PBMCs, obtained around 5 days after the first yellow fever vaccination. This CDR3 reads CASSPTRGAFNEQFF. DNA of the CDR3: TGTGCCAGCAGCCCAACTCGCGGGGCTTTCAATGAGCAGTTCTTC.